This TCR beta chain was captured by sequencing in a study of T cells in Graves' hyperthyroidism and ophthalmopathy. Amplification yielded TCR beta CDR3 regions, with RNA transcripts as the source. The TCR CDR3 first-round RT-PCR relied on the HTBI primer set. TCRdb called the multiplex PCR reads again in MiXCR, with one record for every CDR3 protein. Counted here are around 350,000 distinct CDR3 sequences, about a sixth occurring once; the ten biggest clones make up almost 35%. Among the patients, aged 18 to 65, hyperthyroidism was newly diagnosed and had lasted under 2 months. Diagnostic assessment was based on clinical symptoms, serum thyroxine and TRAb, thyroid ultrasound and orbital computed tomography. Trimming removed 5 bases at V and 6 bases at J, with 19 bases between. CDR1 MNHEY and CDR2 SMNVEV come from the germline V gene (reference sequence). CDR3 length: 16 amino acids. Overall study findings and caveats: Most thyroid-expanded clonotypes above 0.001 were also found in blood. The model forecast ophthalmopathy, anticipating it by a median approximately 7 months before onset.

In regard to this clonotype: The antigen is unknown.

The receptor was isolated from a woman in her twenties or thirties with Graves' hyperthyroidism that later progressed to Graves' ophthalmopathy. This rearrangement joins TRBV27 to TRBJ2-2, with D perhaps given as TRBD1 or TRBD2 (5 bases each). The sample taken for sequencing was blood. CDR3: CASSQLLRTGPGELFF. CDR3 nucleotides: TGTGCCAGCAGTCAACTACTTCGGACGGGGCCCGGGGAGCTGTTTTTT.